These 27 T cell receptor beta chains were sequenced from one sample in a study of beta chain features in type 1 diabetes. Expressed TCRB transcripts were sequenced because the entire RNA isolate underwent reverse transcription. Repertoires were generated with immunoSEQ multiplex PCR, while TCRdb's copy carries only in-frame clones and drops some. Of some 700,000 clones in the sample, roughly 13% were seen once. Study observations and caveats: Significant though moderate, a shortening of TCRB CDR3s appeared in all four CD4+ subsets of Type 1 diabetes patients.

Their recognized antigens are unknown. The sample consisted of naive CD4+ T cells from blood. Source of these receptors: a man between 18 and 29 years old with type 1 diabetes.

This clone appeared a few times. This rearrangement joins TRBV11-2 to TRBJ2-5; 9 bases are a match to TRBD2. The trim removed 2 bases at V and 4 bases at J, leaving 5 bases unmatched. CDR3 size: 15 residues. CDR1 SGHAT and CDR2 FQNNGV come from the germline V gene. The CDR3 nucleotides are TGTGCCAGCAGCTTAAGACTAGCGGTGGGAGAGACCCAGTACTTC. Amino acid sequence: CASSLRLAVGETQYF. Full variable domain (remainder filled in from reference TRBV11-2 and TRBJ2-5): EAGVAQSPRYKIIEKRQSVAFWCNPISGHATLYWYQQILGQGPKLLIQFQNNGVVDDSQLPKDRFSAERLKGVDSTLKIQPAKLEDSAVYLCASSLRLAVGETQYFGPGTRLLVL.

This chain links TRBV10-3 with TRBJ1-2; 8 positions agree with TRBD1. The germline CDR1 and CDR2 sequences are ENHRY and SYGVKD. The CDR3 loop spans 14 amino acids. V shed 4 bases and J 5 bases; nucleotides not matched to a gene: 6. The CDR3, as DNA: TGTGCCATCAGTGCTAGGACAGGGATATATGGCTACACCTTC. It translates to CAISARTGIYGYTF.

This clone was seen only a few times. The chain uses TRBV7-9 and TRBJ1-1; D is unresolved. The CDR3 totals 15 residues. Trimming left V 1 base short and J 2 bases short, with 11 bases between. CDR1 is SEHNR and CDR2 is FQNEAQ in the germline V gene (reference sequence). The CDR3 nucleotides read TGTGCCAGCAGCTTAGATGGCCCCGCAAACACTGAAGCTTTCTTT. Its protein product is CASSLDGPANTEAFF.

This clone showed up just a few times. The V call is TRBV29-1, the J call TRBJ1-2, with a tentative D call TRBD1 (6 bases). The CDR3 runs 12 residues. Trimming removed 7 bases at V and 7 bases at J, with 16 bases between. Germline V gene lookup returns CDR1 SQVTM and CDR2 ANQGSEA. The CDR3 DNA follows: TGCAGCGGTCAGGGGTTAATCGCTGGCTACACCTTC. Residues: CSGQGLIAGYTF. The full variable domain, rest sourced from reference TRBV29-1 and TRBJ1-2, is SAVISQKPSRDICQRGTSLTIQCQVDSQVTMMFWYRQQPGQSLTLIATANQGSEATYESGFVIDKFPISRPNLTFSTLTVSNMSPEDSSIYLCSGQGLIAGYTFGSGTRLTVV.

The chain carries TRBV28 and TRBJ1-1; D unclear. The CDR3 has 12 amino acids. The germline CDR1 and CDR2 sequences are MDHEN and SYDVKM. V lost 4 bases and J lost 3, with 6 bases in between. In DNA, the CDR3 is TGTGCCAGCAGTTCGGCACACACTGAAGCTTTCTTT. It translates to CASSSAHTEAFF.

The sample holds a few counts of this clone. The CDR3 nucleotides read TGTGCCAGCAGTGAAGATGTGGGCGGCTACACCTTC. It is translated as CASSEDVGGYTF. This chain joins TRBV2 and TRBJ1-2; D ambiguous. The V gene lost 1 base and the J gene lost 8 bases, with 8 bases spanning the gap. The length of the CDR3 is 12 residues. Germline V gene lookup returns CDR1 SNHLY and CDR2 FYNNEI.

This clone was counted only a few times. This chain uses TRBV29-1 with TRBJ2-7; the match to TRBD2 covers 8 bases. CDR1 is SQVTM and CDR2 is ANQGSEA in the germline V gene. Losses at the gene ends were 6 bases for V and 2 bases for J; bases not matched to a gene: 9. This CDR3 is built from 14 residues. The DNA for the CDR3 is TGCAGCGTCGAGGGGCTAGCGGGCACCTACGAGCAGTACTTC. It translates to CSVEGLAGTYEQYF.

This clone was counted between two and nine times. V usage is TRBV15 and J usage is TRBJ2-5; TRBD2 agrees at 9 bases. The junction had 14 bases not matched to a gene; V was cut back by 0 bases and J by 3 bases. Germline V gives CDR1 LNHNV, CDR2 YYDKDF (reference sequence). The CDR3 runs 19 residues. Here the CDR3 reads CATSRDRGTSLLIEETQYF. CDR3 nucleotides: TGTGCCACCAGCAGAGACCGCGGGACTAGCCTACTGATAGAAGAGACCCAGTACTTC.

V usage is TRBV27 and J usage is TRBJ1-5; 8 nucleotides align to TRBD1. Germline lookup yields CDR1 MNHEY and CDR2 SMNVEV (reference sequence). The CDR3 is made up of 15 amino acids. V lost 6 bases to trimming and J lost 0 bases; unmatched junction nucleotides: 4. This CDR3 is CASRLGQGSNQPQHF. CDR3 nucleotides: TGTGCCAGCAGGCTCGGACAGGGTAGCAATCAGCCCCAGCATTTT.

The rearrangement uses TRBV7-8 and TRBJ1-1; D is uncertain. V lost 1 base, J lost 7 bases, and 10 bases lay in between. Germline lookup yields CDR1 SGHVS and CDR2 FQNEAQ. This CDR3 is 13 amino acids long. DNA for the CDR3: TGTGCCAGCAGCTTAGACACGGCCTATGAAGCTTTCTTT. Its protein product is CASSLDTAYEAFF.

This clone was seen a handful of times. The chain combines TRBV28 with TRBJ2-4; perhaps TRBD1 as D (5 bases). The CDR3 extends over 11 amino acids. V lost 11 bases to trimming and J lost 9 bases, with 14 bases between them. CDR1 and CDR2 (germline): MDHEN, SYDVKM. The CDR3 region is CAVWQGTIQYF. The CDR3 coding sequence is TGTGCCGTCTGGCAGGGAACCATTCAGTACTTC. The full variable domain, in which reference TRBV28 and TRBJ2-4 provide the parts outside the CDR3, is DVKVTQSSRYLVKRTGEKVFLECVQDMDHENMFWYRQDPGLGLRLIYFSYDVKMKEKGDIPEGYSVSREKKERFSLILESASTNQTSMYLCAVWQGTIQYFGAGTRLSVL.

CDR3 in DNA: TGTGCCAGCAGCCAAGTACGGTTCTCTGGAAACACCATATATTTT. Its protein is CASSQVRFSGNTIYF. The gene calls are TRBV14 and TRBJ1-3; D is unclear. Germline CDR1 SGHDN, CDR2 FVKESK. V shed 1 base and J shed 0 bases, with 7 bases lying between them. The CDR3 has 15 amino acids.

This sequence joins TRBV6-5 and TRBJ2-7, with 7 bases matching TRBD1. Germline V CDR1 and CDR2: MNHEY, SVGAGI. Trimming took 8 bases from V and 0 from J; bases not matched to a gene: 7. This CDR3 has 14 amino acids. The CDR3 DNA is TGTGCCAGCCGAAGGGACAGCCTCTCCTACGAGCAGTACTTC. Translated: CASRRDSLSYEQYF.

The CDR3 coding sequence is TGCGCCAGCAGCGATCCCGGAGGGAGGGCAGCCGAGCAGTACTTC. Its translation: CASSDPGGRAAEQYF. The chain has TRBV5-1 and TRBJ2-7; 7 nucleotides align to TRBD2. The CDR3 runs to 15 residues. Trimming took 4 bases from V and 6 from J; bases not matched to a gene: 13. The germline V gene has CDR1 SGHRS and CDR2 YFSETQ.

This clone was seen only a few times. V usage is TRBV7-3 and J usage is TRBJ2-3; D is ambiguous. The CDR3 covers 14 residues. Looked up from germline, CDR1 is SGHTA and CDR2 is FQGTGA. V was cut by 5 bases and J by 6 bases, with 15 bases left in between. The CDR3, as DNA: TGTGCCAGCAGCCCCGGGTCCCTGGGGGATACGCAGTATTTT. As protein: CASSPGSLGDTQYF.

This chain joins TRBV25-1 and TRBJ2-1, with D perhaps matching TRBD1 or TRBD2 (5 bases each). V was pared by 1 base and J by 8 bases, with 21 bases between. The CDR3 has 17 amino acids. CDR1 and CDR2 from the germline V gene are MGHDK and SYGVNS. Here the CDR3 reads CASSESLVGRVRDEQFF. Here the CDR3 DNA reads TGTGCCAGCAGTGAATCGTTGGTTGGCAGGGTGAGGGATGAGCAGTTCTTC.

This clone occurred a few times. The V and J genes are TRBV27 and TRBJ1-2, with TRBD1 matching over 7 bases. The CDR3 runs 13 residues. Per the germline V gene, CDR1 is MNHEY and CDR2 is SMNVEV (reference sequence). Unmatched junction bases numbered 10, after V lost 8 bases and J lost 7 bases. The CDR3 reads CASSSQGKGGYTF. In DNA form, the CDR3 reads TGTGCCAGCTCATCACAGGGGAAGGGTGGCTACACCTTC.

The chain couples TRBV25-1 to TRBJ1-5; 10 bases map to TRBD1. V shed 3 bases, J shed 7 bases, and the junction held 6 bases outside the gene matches. This CDR3 region has 15 residues. The germline gives CDR1 MGHDK, CDR2 SYGVNS. The CDR3 DNA sequence: TGTGCCAGCAGTGAGACAGGGGGCGCGGGGCAGCCCCAGCATTTT. Translation: CASSETGGAGQPQHF.

This clone was counted only a few times. The rearrangement joins TRBV10-2 to TRBJ1-3; D unclear. This CDR3 is 13 amino acids long. V dropped 7 bases and J dropped 4 bases, with 11 bases sitting between them. CDR1 is WSHSY and CDR2 is SAAADI in the germline V gene. CDR3 residues: CASIASTGNTIYF. CDR3 DNA: TGCGCCAGCATTGCCAGTACAGGAAACACCATATATTTT.

Only a few counts were recorded for this clone. The genes are TRBV19 and TRBJ2-5, with 7 positions matching TRBD1. This CDR3 spans 17 amino acids. CDR1 and CDR2 (germline): LNHDA, SQIVND (reference sequence). Germline trimming cut 1 base from V and 5 bases from J; bases unmatched to any gene: 13. CDR3 nucleotide sequence: TGTGCCAGTAGTATAGGATCCCACAGGGGATTAGGGGAGACCCAGTACTTC. Protein product: CASSIGSHRGLGETQYF.

The genes are TRBV19 and TRBJ2-5; TRBD1 or TRBD2 may be the D gene (5 bases each). The CDR3 extends over 13 amino acids. Looked up from germline, CDR1 is LNHDA and CDR2 is SQIVND (reference sequence). V dropped 5 bases and J dropped 5 bases, with 12 bases sitting between them. The CDR3 region is CASSPGTWETQYF. CDR3 in DNA: TGTGCCAGTAGTCCCGGGACCTGGGAGACCCAGTACTTC.

The chain is built from TRBV5-1 and TRBJ1-5, with a weak D call TRBD1 (5 bases). Germline CDR1 and CDR2: SGHRS and YFSETQ. With 1 base removed from V and 4 bases from J, the gap between germline ends came to 9 bases. The CDR3 has 14 amino acids. The CDR3 is CASSLLPGNQPQHF. The CDR3 DNA reads as TGCGCCAGCAGCTTGTTGCCAGGGAATCAGCCCCAGCATTTT.

Worth noting for this clone: Additional DNA sequences in this sample encode the identical CDR3. The chain recombines TRBV18 with TRBJ1-1; TRBD1 agrees at 7 bases. J was trimmed by 4 bases and V by 1 base; bases with no gene match: 0. The V gene's germline CDR1 is KGHSH and CDR2 LQKENI. The CDR3 has 13 amino acids. In DNA, the CDR3 is TGTGCCAGCTCACCACAGGGGGCCACTGAAGCTTTCTTT. Encoded protein: CASSPQGATEAFF.

This chain uses TRBV5-1 with TRBJ1-1; D is undetermined. Trimming took 1 base from V and 0 from J, leaving 7 bases between them. This CDR3 is 14 amino acids long. The germline gives CDR1 SGHRS, CDR2 YFSETQ. In DNA form, the CDR3 reads TGCGCCAGCAGCTTGACAGATCTGAACACTGAAGCTTTCTTT. This translates into CASSLTDLNTEAFF.

CDR3 nucleotide sequence: TGTGCCAGTAGTATAATCGGCCCAGGGGCTAATGAAAAACTGTTTTTT. It is translated as CASSIIGPGANEKLFF. This chain links TRBV19 with TRBJ1-4; D may be TRBD1 (6 bases). The germline V gene has CDR1 LNHDA and CDR2 SQIVND (reference sequence). The V end was cut by 2 bases, the J end by 3 bases, with 13 bases between. The CDR3 is 16 residues long.

The chain carries TRBV30 and TRBJ1-2; D is unresolved. CDR1 is GTSNPN and CDR2 is SVGIG in the germline V gene (reference sequence). The CDR3 sequence is 13 residues long. The V and J ends lost 3 bases and 3 bases respectively, with 11 bases between them. The CDR3, as DNA: TGTGCCTGGAGGGGGTTCCCGTACTATGGCTACACCTTC. It codes for CAWRGFPYYGYTF.

The V and J genes are TRBV29-1 and TRBJ1-1; TRBD1 might be the D (5 bases). Trimming cost V 4 bases and J 5 bases, with 14 bases left between them. There are 13 residues in the CDR3. CDR1 is SQVTM and CDR2 is ANQGSEA in the germline V gene. This CDR3 reads CSVAGGVRTEAFF. DNA of the CDR3: TGCAGCGTTGCGGGGGGGGTAAGAACTGAAGCTTTCTTT.